This TCR beta chain was obtained from a study of T-cell reconstitution after alpha-beta-depleted transplantation in children. Preparation of the TCRbeta library involved a method that used unique molecular identifiers. TCRdb reprocessed the PCR reads via MiXCR and lists one record per CDR3 protein. Of 700,000 to 950,000 distinct CDR3 sequences in the sample, approximately 15% are singletons; the top ten hold around 5.3%. Study-wide findings and caveats: It was reported that alpha-beta T cells came from several hundred expanded graft clones (about two months after transplant).

This clonotype came up a few times. Its target is unknown. The input for sequencing was PBMCs, mostly from graft donor cells, taken 360 days after TCRalphabeta/CD19-depleted stem cell transplant. This receptor was identified in a male patient under 18 who had a stem cell transplant for acute lymphoblastic leukemia, so the T cells may come from the graft donor.

This chain's CDR3 is CATSQSRGGSPLHF. CDR3 coding DNA: TGTGCCACCAGCCAGAGCAGGGGAGGTTCACCCCTCCACTTT. V is TRBV15 and J is TRBJ1-6; D is perhaps TRBD1 (6 bases). V dropped 5 bases and J dropped 9 bases, with 14 bases sitting between them. The CDR3 loop spans 14 amino acids. Germline-derived CDR1 and CDR2 are LNHNV and YYDKDF (reference sequence).